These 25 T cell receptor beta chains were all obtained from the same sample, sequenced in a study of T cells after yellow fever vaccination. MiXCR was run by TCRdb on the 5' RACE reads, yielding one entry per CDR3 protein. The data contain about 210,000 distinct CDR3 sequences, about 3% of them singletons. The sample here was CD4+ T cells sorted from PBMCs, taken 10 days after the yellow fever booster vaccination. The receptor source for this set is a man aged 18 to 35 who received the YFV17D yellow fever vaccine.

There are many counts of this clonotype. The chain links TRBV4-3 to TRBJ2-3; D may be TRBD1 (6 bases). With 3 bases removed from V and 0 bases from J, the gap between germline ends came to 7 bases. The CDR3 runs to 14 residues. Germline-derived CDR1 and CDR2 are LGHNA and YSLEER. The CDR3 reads CASSQGASTDTQYF. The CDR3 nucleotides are TGCGCCAGCAGCCAGGGGGCTAGCACAGATACGCAGTATTTT.

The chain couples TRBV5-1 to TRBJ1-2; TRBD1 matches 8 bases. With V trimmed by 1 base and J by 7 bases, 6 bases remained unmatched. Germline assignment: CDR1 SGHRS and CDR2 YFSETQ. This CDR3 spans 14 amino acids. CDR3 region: CASSLQGAKGGYTF. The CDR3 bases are TGCGCCAGCAGCTTGCAGGGGGCCAAAGGTGGCTACACCTTC.

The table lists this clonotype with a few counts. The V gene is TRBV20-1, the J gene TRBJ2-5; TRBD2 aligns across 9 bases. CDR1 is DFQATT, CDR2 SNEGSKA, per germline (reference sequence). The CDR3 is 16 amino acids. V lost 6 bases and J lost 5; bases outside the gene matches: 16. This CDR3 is CSAPRGLLAGTETQYF. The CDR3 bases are TGCAGTGCCCCACGGGGCCTGCTAGCGGGGACGGAGACCCAGTACTTC.

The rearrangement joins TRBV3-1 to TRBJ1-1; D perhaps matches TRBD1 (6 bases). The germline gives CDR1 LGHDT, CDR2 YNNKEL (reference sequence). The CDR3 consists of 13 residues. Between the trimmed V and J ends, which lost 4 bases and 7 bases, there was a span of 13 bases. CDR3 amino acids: CASSPDRTSEAFF. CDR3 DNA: TGTGCCAGCAGCCCAGACAGGACTAGTGAAGCTTTCTTT. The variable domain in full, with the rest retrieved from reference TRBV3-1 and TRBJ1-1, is DTAVSQTPKYLVTQMGNDKSIKCEQNLGHDTMYWYKQDSKKFLKIMFSYNNKELIINETVPNRFSPKSPDKAHLNLHINSLELGDSAVYFCASSPDRTSEAFFGQGTRLTVV.

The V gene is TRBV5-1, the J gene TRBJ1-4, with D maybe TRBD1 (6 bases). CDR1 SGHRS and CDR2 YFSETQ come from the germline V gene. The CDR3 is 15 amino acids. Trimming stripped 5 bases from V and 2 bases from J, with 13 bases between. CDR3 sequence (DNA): TGCGCCAGCAGGTTGACAGGATCCACTAATGAAAAACTGTTTTTT. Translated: CASRLTGSTNEKLFF.

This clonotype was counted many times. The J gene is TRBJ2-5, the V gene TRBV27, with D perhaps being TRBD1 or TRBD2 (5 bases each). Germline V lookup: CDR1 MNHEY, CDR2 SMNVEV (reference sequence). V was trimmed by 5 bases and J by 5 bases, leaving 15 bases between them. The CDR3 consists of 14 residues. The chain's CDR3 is CASSDSWGGETQYF. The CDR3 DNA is TGTGCCAGCAGTGACAGTTGGGGCGGGGAGACCCAGTACTTC.

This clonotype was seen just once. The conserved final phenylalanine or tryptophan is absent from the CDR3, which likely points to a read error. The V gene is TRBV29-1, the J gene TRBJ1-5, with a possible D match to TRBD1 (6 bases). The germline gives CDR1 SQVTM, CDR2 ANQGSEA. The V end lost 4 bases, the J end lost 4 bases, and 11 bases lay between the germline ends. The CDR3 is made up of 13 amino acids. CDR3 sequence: CSVGAGVNQPQHL. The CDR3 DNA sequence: TGCAGCGTTGGGGCAGGGGTAAATCAGCCCCAGCATTTG.

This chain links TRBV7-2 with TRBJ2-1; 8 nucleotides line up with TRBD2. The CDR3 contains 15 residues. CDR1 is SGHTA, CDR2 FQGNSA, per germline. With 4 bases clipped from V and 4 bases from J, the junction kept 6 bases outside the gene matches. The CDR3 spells CASSYGGAGYNEQFF. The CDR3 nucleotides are TGTGCCAGCAGCTACGGGGGGGCGGGTTACAATGAGCAGTTCTTC.

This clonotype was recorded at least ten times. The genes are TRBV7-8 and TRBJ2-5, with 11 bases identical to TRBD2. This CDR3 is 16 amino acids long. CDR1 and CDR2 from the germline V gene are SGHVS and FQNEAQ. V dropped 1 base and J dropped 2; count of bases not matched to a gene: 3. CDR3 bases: TGTGCCAGCAGCTTAGGACTAGCGGGGAATCAAGAGACCCAGTACTTC. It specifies CASSLGLAGNQETQYF.

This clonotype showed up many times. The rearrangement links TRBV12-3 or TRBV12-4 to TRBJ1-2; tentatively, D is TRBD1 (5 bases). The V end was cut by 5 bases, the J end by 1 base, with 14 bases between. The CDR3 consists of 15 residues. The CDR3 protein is CASSPRGADNYGYTF. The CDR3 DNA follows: TGTGCCAGCAGTCCACGAGGGGCAGATAACTATGGCTACACCTTC.

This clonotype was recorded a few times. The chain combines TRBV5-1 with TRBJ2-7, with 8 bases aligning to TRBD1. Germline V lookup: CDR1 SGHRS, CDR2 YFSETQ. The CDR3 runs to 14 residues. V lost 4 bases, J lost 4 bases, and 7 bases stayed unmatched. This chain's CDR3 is CASSRQGIAYEQYF. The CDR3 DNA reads TGCGCCAGCAGCAGACAGGGGATCGCATACGAGCAGTACTTC.

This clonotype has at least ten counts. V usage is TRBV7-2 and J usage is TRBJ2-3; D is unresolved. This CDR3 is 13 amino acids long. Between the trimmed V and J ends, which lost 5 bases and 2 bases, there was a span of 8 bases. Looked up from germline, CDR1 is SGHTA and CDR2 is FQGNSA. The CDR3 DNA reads TGTGCCAGCAGCCCCTACACCACAGATACGCAGTATTTT. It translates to CASSPYTTDTQYF.

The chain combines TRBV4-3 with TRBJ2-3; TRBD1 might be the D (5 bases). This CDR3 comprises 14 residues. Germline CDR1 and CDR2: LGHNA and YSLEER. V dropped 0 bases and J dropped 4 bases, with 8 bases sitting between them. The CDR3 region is CASSQDSRADTQYF. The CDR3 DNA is TGCGCCAGCAGCCAAGATTCCAGGGCAGATACGCAGTATTTT.

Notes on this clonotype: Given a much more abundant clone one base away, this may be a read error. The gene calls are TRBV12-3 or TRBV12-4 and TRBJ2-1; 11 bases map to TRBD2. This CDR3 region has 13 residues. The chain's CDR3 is CASSLLAGGEKFF. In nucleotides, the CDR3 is TGTGCCAGCAGTTTACTAGCGGGGGGTGAGAAGTTCTTC.

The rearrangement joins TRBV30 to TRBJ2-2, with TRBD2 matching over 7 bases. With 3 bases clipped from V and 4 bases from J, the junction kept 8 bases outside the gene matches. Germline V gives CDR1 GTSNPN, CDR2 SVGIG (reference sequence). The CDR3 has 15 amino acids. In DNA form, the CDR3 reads TGTGCCTGGAGCCACGGACTAGAGAGCACCGGGGAGCTGTTTTTT. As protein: CAWSHGLESTGELFF.

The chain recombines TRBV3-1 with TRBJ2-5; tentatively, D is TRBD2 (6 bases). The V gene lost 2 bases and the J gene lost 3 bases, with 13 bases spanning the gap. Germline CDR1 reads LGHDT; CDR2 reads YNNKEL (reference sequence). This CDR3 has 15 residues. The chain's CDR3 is CASSQHPSGEETQYF. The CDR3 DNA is TGTGCCAGCAGCCAACACCCTTCGGGGGAAGAGACCCAGTACTTC.

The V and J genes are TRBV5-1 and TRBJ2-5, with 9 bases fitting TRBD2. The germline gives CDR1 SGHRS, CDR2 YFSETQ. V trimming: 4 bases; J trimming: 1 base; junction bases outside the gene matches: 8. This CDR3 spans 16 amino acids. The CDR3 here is CASSRLAGGPQETQYF. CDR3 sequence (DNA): TGCGCCAGCAGCCGTCTCGCGGGGGGGCCCCAAGAGACCCAGTACTTC.

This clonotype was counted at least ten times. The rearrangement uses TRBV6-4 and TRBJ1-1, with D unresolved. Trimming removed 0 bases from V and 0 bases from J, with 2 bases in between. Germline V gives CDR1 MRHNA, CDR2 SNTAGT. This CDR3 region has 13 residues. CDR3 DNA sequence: TGTGCCAGCAGTGACTCCATGAACACTGAAGCTTTCTTT. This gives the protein CASSDSMNTEAFF.

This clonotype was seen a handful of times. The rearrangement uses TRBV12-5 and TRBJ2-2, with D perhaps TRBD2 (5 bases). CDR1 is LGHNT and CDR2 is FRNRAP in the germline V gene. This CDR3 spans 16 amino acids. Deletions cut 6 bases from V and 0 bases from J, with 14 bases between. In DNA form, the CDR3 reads TGTGCTAGTGGCAACCACCGGGGTGCGAACACCGGGGAGCTGTTTTTT. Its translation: CASGNHRGANTGELFF.

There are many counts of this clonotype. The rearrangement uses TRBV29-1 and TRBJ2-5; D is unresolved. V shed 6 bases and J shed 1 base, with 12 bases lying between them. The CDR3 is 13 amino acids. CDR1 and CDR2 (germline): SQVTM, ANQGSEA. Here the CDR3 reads CSVRARLQETQYF. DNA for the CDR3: TGCAGCGTCCGTGCAAGGCTCCAAGAGACCCAGTACTTC.

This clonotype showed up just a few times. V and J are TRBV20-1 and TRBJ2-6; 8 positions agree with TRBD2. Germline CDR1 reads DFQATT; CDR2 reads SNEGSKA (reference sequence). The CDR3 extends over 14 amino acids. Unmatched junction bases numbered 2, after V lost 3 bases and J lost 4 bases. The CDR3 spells CSARSGGGANVLTF. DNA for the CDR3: TGCAGTGCTAGGAGCGGGGGAGGGGCCAACGTCCTGACTTTC.

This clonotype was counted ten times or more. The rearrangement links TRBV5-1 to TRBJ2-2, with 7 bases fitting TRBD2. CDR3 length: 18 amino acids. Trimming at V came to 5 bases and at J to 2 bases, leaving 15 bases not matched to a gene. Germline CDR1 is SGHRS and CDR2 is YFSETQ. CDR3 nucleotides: TGCGCCAGCAGTGAGAGCAGTTTGCTAGCGGTTAACACCGGGGAGCTGTTTTTT. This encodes CASSESSLLAVNTGELFF.

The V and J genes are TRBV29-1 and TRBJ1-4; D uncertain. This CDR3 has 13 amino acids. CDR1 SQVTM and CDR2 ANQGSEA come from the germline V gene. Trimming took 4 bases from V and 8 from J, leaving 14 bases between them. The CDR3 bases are TGCAGCGTTGCGGTCCCGGCCGGGGAAAAACTGTTTTTT. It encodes CSVAVPAGEKLFF.

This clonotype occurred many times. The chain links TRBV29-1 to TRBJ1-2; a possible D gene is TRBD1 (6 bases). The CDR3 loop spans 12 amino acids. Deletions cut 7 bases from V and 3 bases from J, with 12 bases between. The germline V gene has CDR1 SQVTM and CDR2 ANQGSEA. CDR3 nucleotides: TGCAGCGCCAACAGGGTGGACTATGGCTACACCTTC. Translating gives CSANRVDYGYTF. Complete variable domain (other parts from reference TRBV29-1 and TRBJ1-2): SAVISQKPSRDICQRGTSLTIQCQVDSQVTMMFWYRQQPGQSLTLIATANQGSEATYESGFVIDKFPISRPNLTFSTLTVSNMSPEDSSIYLCSANRVDYGYTFGSGTRLTVV.

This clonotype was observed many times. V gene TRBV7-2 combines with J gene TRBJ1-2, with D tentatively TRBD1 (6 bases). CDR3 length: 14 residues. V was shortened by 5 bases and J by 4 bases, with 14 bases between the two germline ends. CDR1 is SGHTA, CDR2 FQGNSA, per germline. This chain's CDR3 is CASSLRQDPYGYTF. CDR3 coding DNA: TGTGCCAGCAGCCTTCGACAGGATCCCTATGGCTACACCTTC.